This T cell receptor beta chain was identified in a study of blood T cell repertoires in COVID-19. Overall study context: Acute-phase and convalescent COVID-19 samples originated in the United States, Italy and Spain.

This CDR3 spans 15 amino acids. V was shortened by 0 bases and J by 2 bases, with 8 bases between the two germline ends. CDR1 and CDR2 from the germline V gene are SGHRS and YFSETQ. The repertoire was sequenced with immunoSEQ multiplex PCR; TCRdb's copy has only in-frame clones and lacks some. The sample has under 450,000 clones, over 75% seen once. The participants were between roughly 18 and 100 years old and came from 24 US areas. Each recovered donor of Cohort 3 presented with two negative PCRs, clearance, or symptom resolution. The sequence was collected from a man aged 30-40 years who had recovered from COVID-19. The specimen sequenced was PBMCs or T cells enriched from blood (not recorded which). This chain joins TRBV5-1 and TRBJ1-4; possible D gene TRBD1, 6 bases. CDR3 nucleotide sequence: TGCGCCAGCAGCTTGGAGGGACATACTAATGAAAAACTGTTTTTT. This translates into CASSLEGHTNEKLFF.